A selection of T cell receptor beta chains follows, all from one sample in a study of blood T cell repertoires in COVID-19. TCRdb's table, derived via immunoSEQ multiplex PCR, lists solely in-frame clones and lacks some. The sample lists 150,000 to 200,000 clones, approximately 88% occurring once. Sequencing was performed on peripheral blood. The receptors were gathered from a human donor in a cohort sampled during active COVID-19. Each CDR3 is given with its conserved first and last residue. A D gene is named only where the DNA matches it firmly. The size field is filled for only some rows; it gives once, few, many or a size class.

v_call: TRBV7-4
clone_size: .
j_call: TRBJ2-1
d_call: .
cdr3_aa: CASSGGRLGKGVSYNEQFF
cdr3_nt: TGTGCCAGCAGCGGTGGGCGGCTAGGGAAGGGGGTCTCCTACAATGAGCAGTTCTTC

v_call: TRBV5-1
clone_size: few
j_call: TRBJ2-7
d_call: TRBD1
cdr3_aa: CASSSGQAQHYEQYF
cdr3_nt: TGCGCCAGCAGCTCCGGACAGGCCCAACACTACGAGCAGTACTTC

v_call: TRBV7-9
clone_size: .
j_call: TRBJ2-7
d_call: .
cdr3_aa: CASSLGSYEQYF
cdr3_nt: TGTGCCAGCAGCTTAGGTTCGTACGAGCAGTACTTC

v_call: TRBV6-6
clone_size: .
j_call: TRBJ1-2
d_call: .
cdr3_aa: CASRPQGRADYGYTF
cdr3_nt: TGTGCCAGCAGGCCACAGGGCCGGGCCGACTATGGCTACACCTTC

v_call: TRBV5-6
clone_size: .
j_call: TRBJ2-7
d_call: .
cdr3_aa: CASSLGVYQSYEQYF
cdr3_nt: TGTGCCAGCAGCCTCGGGGTCTACCAATCCTACGAGCAGTACTTC

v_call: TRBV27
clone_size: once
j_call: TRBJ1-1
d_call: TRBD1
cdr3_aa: CASSLSGTGGTEAFF
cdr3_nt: TGTGCCAGCAGTTTATCTGGGACAGGGGGGACTGAAGCTTTCTTT

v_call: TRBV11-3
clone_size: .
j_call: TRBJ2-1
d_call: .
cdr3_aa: CASSQTGISSYNEQFF
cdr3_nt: TGTGCCAGCAGCCAAACAGGGATAAGCTCCTACAATGAGCAGTTCTTC

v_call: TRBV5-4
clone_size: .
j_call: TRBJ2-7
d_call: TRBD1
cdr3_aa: CASSNPGTALYEQYF
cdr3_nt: TGTGCCAGCAGCAACCCCGGGACAGCCCTCTACGAGCAGTACTTC

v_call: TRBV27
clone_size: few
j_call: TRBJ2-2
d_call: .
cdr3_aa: CASSLRPALSGELFF
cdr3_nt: TGTGCCAGCAGTCTGAGACCAGCGCTCTCCGGGGAGCTGTTTTTT

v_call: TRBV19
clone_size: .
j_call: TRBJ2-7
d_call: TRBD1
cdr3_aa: CASSVGQDSYEQYF
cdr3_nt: TGTGCCAGTAGTGTGGGACAGGACTCCTACGAGCAGTACTTC

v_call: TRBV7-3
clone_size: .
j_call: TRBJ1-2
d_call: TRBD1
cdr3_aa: CASSLVLTGTGNGYTF
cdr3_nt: TGTGCCAGCAGCTTAGTCCTCACCGGGACAGGGAATGGCTACACCTTC

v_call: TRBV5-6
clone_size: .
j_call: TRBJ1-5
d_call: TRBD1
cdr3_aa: CASRRTGERNQPQHF
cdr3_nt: TGTGCCAGCAGACGGACAGGAGAACGCAATCAGCCCCAGCATTTT

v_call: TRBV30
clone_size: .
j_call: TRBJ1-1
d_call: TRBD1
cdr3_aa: CAWNGQVMNTEAFF
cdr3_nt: TGTGCCTGGAATGGACAGGTGATGAACACTGAAGCTTTCTTT

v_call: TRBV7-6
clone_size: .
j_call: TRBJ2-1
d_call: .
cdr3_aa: CASSWDNNEQFF
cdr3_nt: TGTGCCAGCAGCTGGGACAACAATGAGCAGTTCTTC

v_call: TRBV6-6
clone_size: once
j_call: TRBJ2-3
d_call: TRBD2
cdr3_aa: CASSYSTSGRTDTQYF
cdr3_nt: TGTGCCAGCAGTTACTCAACTAGCGGGAGGACAGATACGCAGTATTTT

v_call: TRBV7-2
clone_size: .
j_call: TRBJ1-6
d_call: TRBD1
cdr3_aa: CASSLGTGGGRSPLHF
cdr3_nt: TGTGCCAGCAGCTTAGGGACAGGGGGCGGTCGGTCACCCCTCCACTTT

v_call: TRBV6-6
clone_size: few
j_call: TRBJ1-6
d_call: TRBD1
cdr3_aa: CASSGTENSPLHF
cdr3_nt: TGTGCCAGCAGCGGGACAGAGAATTCACCCCTCCACTTT

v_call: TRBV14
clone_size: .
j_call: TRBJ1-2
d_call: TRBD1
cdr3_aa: CASSPLWTGYGYTF
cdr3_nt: TGTGCCAGCAGCCCCCTCTGGACAGGGTATGGCTACACCTTC

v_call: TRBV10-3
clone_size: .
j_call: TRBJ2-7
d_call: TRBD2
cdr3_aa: CATAPTSASSYEQYF
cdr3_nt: TGTGCCACAGCCCCGACTAGCGCCAGCTCCTACGAGCAGTACTTC

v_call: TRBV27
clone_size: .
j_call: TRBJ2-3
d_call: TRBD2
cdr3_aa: CASSFLLAGGDTQYF
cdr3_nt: TGTGCCAGCAGTTTTCTGCTAGCGGGGGGAGATACGCAGTATTTT

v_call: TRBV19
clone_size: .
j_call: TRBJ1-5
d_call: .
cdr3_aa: CASSIEGASYSNQPQHF
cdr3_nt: TGTGCCAGTAGTATAGAGGGGGCCTCCTATAGCAATCAGCCCCAGCATTTT

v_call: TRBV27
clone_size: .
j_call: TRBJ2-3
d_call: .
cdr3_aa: CASSPPRGSTDTQYF
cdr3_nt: TGTGCCAGCAGCCCACCCCGGGGGAGCACAGATACGCAGTATTTT

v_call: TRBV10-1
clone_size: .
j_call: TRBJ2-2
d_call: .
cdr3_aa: CASGDRSSGDTGELFF
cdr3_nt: TGCGCCAGCGGAGACCGTAGCAGCGGCGACACCGGGGAGCTGTTTTTT

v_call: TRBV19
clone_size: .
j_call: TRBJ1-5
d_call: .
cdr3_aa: CASSHTGRQPQHF
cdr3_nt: TGTGCCAGTAGTCACACAGGGCGTCAGCCCCAGCATTTT

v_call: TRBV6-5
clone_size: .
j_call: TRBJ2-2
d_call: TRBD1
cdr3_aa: CASRRQGNTGELFF
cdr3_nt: TGTGCCAGCAGAAGACAGGGGAACACCGGGGAGCTGTTTTTT

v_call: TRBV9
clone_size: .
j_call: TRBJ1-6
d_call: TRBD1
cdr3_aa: CASSATGTENSPLHF
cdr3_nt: TGTGCCAGCAGCGCAACCGGGACAGAGAATTCACCCCTCCACTTT

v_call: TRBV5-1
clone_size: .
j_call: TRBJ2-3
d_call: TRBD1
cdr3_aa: CASSLQGNPTDTQYF
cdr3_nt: TGCGCCAGCAGCTTACAGGGGAACCCCACAGATACGCAGTATTTT

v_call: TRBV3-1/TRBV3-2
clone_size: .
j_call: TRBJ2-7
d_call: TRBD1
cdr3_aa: CASSHRSGTGFNEQYF
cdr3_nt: TGTGCCAGCAGTCACCGATCCGGGACAGGGTTTAACGAGCAGTACTTC

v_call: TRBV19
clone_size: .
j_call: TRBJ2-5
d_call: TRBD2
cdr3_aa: CARELEPGGLGGETQYF
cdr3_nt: TGTGCCAGAGAGTTGGAGCCCGGGGGACTAGGGGGAGAGACCCAGTACTTC

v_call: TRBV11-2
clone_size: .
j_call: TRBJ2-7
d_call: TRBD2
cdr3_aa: CASSPGDSGVSQYF
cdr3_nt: TGTGCCAGCAGCCCGGGTGATAGCGGGGTTTCGCAGTACTTC

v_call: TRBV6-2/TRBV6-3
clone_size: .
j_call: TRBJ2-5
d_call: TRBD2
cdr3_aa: CASSSSFSGGETQYF
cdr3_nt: TGTGCCAGCAGTTCCTCCTTTAGCGGGGGAGAGACCCAGTACTTC

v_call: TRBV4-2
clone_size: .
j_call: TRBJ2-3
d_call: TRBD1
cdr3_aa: CASSQDPGQGAGDTQYF
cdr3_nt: TGTGCCAGCAGCCAGGACCCGGGACAGGGGGCAGGAGATACGCAGTATTTT

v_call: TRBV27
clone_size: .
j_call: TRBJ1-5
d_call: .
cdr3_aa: CASSSGSNQPQHF
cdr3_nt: TGTGCCAGCAGTTCAGGGAGCAATCAGCCCCAGCATTTT